The T cell receptor (beta chain) described here comes from a study of blood T cell repertoires in COVID-19. Trimming cost V 3 bases and J 7 bases, with 25 bases left between them. Germline lookup yields CDR1 MGHRA and CDR2 YSYEKL. CDR3 length equals 19 residues. The table came from immunoSEQ multiplex PCR; TCRdb's copy has only in-frame clones and leaves some out. The sample consists of almost 80,000 clones, around 80% of them appearing once. This clonotype was sampled from a woman between 70 and 85 years old with acute or convalescent COVID-19. The chain couples TRBV4-1 to TRBJ1-6; perhaps TRBD1 as D (6 bases). Sequencing was done on a sample of peripheral blood. The CDR3: CASSHPPDSDLDLNSPLHF. CDR3 bases: TGCGCCAGCAGCCACCCTCCGGACAGCGACCTTGATTTAAATTCACCCCTCCACTTT.